This TCR beta chain appears in the sequencing data of a study of PD-1 blockade in mismatch repair-deficient tumors. About the study: All were previously treated, progressing patients with some twelve mismatch repair-deficient cancer types.

Points from the study as a whole: Rapid post-treatment expansion, then contraction, generally preceding radiologic response, marked tumor-resident clones.

V was cut by 1 base and J by 6 bases, with 16 bases left in between. Germline V gene lookup returns CDR1 SEHNR and CDR2 FQNEAQ (reference sequence). The CDR3 is 16 residues long. The TCR-sequenced patients were a few responders to pembrolizumab. TCRdb's table, derived via immunoSEQ multiplex PCR, lists solely in-frame clones and lacks some. The sample carries 80,000 to 130,000 clones, 70% to 85% recorded once. Concerning this clone: No antigen is known for it.

The V gene is TRBV7-9, the J gene TRBJ2-1, with D perhaps TRBD1 (5 bases). The sample was peripheral blood, taken 35 to 37 weeks after starting pembrolizumab. This clonotype was sampled from an adult with mismatch repair-deficient cancer. The CDR3 sequence: CASSLDGREVVNEQFF. DNA of the CDR3: TGTGCCAGCAGCTTAGATGGCAGGGAAGTGGTCAATGAGCAGTTCTTC.